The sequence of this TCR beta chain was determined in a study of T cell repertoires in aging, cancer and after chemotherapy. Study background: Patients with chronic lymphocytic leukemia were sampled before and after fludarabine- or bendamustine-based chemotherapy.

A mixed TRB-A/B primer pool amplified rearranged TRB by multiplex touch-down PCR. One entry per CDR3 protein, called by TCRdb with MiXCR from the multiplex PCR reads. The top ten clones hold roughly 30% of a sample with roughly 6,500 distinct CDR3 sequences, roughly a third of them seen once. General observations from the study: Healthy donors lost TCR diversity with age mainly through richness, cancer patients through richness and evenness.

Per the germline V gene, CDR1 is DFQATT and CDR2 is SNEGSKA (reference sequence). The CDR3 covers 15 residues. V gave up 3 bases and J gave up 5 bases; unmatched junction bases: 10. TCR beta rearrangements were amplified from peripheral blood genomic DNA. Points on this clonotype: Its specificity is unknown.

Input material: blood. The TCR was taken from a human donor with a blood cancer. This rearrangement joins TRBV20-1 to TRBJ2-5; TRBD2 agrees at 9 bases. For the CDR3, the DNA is TGCAGTGCTAGGGGATCAGCGGGAGGTAGGGAGACCCAGTACTTC. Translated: CSARGSAGGRETQYF.